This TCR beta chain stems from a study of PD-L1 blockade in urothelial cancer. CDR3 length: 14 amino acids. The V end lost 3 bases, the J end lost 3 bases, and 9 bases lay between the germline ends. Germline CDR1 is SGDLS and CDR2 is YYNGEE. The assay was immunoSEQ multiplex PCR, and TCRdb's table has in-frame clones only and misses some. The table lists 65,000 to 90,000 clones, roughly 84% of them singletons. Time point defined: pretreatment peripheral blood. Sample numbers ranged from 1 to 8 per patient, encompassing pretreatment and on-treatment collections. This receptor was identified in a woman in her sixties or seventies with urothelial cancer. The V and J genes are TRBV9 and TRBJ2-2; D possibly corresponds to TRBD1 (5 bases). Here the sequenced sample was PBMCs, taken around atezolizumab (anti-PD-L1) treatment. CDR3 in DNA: TGTGCCAGCAGCGGGTCAGGGTACACCGGGGAGCTGTTTTTT. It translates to CASSGSGYTGELFF.